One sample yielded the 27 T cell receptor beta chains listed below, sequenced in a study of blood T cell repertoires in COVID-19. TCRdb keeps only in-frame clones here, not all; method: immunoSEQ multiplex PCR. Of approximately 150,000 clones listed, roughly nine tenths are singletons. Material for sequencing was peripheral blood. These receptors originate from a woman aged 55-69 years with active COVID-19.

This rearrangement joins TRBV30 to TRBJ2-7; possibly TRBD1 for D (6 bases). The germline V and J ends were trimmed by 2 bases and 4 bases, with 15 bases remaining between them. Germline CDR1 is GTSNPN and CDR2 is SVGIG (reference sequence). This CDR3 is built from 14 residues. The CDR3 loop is CAWSTSGQGYEQYF. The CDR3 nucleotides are TGTGCCTGGAGTACGTCGGGACAAGGGTACGAGCAGTACTTC.

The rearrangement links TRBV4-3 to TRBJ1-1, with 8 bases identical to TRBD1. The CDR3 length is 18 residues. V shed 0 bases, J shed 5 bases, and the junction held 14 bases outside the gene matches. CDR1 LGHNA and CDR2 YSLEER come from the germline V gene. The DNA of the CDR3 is TGCGCCAGCAGCCAAGACATGACAGGGGCGGTGGGACGGACTGAAGCTTTCTTT. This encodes CASSQDMTGAVGRTEAFF.

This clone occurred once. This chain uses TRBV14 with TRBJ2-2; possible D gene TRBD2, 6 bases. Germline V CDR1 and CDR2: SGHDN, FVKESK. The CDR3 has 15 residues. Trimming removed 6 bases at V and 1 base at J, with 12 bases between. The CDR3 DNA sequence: TGTGCCAGCAGTTCGGGACTCCTGAACACCGGGGAGCTGTTTTTT. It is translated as CASSSGLLNTGELFF.

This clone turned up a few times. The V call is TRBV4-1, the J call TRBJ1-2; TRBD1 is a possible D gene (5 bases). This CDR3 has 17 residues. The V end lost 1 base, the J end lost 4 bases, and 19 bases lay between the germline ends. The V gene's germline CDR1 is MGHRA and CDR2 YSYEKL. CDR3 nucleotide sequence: TGCGCCAGCAGCCAAGCACTCAGTGGGGGGAAGAGCTATGGCTACACCTTC. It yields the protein CASSQALSGGKSYGYTF.

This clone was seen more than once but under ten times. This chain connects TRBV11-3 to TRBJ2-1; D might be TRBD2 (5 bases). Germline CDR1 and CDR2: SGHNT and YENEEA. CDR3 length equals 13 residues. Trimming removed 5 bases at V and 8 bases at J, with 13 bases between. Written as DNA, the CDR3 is TGTGCCAGCAGCCCTCCTCGGGGTTATGAGCAGTTCTTC. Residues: CASSPPRGYEQFF.

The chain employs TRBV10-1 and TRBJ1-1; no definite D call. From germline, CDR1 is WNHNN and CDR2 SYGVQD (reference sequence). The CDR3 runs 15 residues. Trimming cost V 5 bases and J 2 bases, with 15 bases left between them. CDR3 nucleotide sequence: TGCGCCAGCAGTCAACACGGAGTTGCAAACACTGAAGCTTTCTTT. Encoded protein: CASSQHGVANTEAFF.

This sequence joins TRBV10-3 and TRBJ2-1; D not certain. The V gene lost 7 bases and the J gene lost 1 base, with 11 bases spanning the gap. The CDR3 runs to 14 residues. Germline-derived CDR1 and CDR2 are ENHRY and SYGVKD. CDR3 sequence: CAIKPSMSYNEQFF. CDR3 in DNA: TGTGCCATCAAGCCTAGTATGTCCTACAATGAGCAGTTCTTC.

Written as DNA, the CDR3 is TGTGCCAGCAGTTACTCAGAGTCCTACGAGCAGTACTTC. Translating it yields CASSYSESYEQYF. The chain recombines TRBV6-5 with TRBJ2-7; D remains ambiguous. Between the trimmed V and J ends, which lost 0 bases and 1 base, there was a span of 4 bases. CDR3 length: 13 residues. Per the germline V gene, CDR1 is MNHEY and CDR2 is SVGAGI.

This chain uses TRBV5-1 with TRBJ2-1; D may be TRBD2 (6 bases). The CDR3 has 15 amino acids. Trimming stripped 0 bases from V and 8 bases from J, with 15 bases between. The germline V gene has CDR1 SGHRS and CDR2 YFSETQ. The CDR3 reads CASSLDYVGEDEQFF. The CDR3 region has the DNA TGCGCCAGCAGCTTGGATTACGTGGGGGAGGATGAGCAGTTCTTC.

CDR3 nucleotide sequence: TGTGCCAGTACCCCAGGCCCAGGACTGGGGGAGACCCAGTACTTC. This codes for CASTPGPGLGETQYF. The chain joins TRBV19 to TRBJ2-5; a weak D match, TRBD2 (5 bases). Germline loops: CDR1 LNHDA, CDR2 SQIVND (reference sequence). The CDR3 sequence is 15 residues long. V was pared by 7 bases and J by 5 bases, with 20 bases between. The full variable domain, in which reference TRBV19 and TRBJ2-5 provide the parts outside the CDR3, is DGGITQSPKYLFRKEGQNVTLSCEQNLNHDAMYWYRQDPGQGLRLIYYSQIVNDFQKGDIAEGYSVSREKKESFPLTVTSAQKNPTAFYLCASTPGPGLGETQYFGPGTRLLVL.

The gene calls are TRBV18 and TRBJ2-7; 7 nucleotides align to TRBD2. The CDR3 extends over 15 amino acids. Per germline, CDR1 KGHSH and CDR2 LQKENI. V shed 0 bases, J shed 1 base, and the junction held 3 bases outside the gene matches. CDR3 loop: CASSPPASGSYEQYF. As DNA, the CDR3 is TGTGCCAGCTCACCACCGGCTAGCGGTTCCTACGAGCAGTACTTC.

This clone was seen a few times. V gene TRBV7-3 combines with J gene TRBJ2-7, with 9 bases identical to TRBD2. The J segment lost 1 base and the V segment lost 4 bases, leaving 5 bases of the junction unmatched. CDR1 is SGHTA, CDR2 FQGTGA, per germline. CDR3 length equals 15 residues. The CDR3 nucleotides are TGTGCCAGCAGCTCGGGACTAGCACATTCCTACGAGCAGTACTTC. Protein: CASSSGLAHSYEQYF.

As DNA, the CDR3 is TGTGCCAGCAGCCAAGATCTGCTAGCGGGAGTTCTCGAGCAGTACTTC. It specifies CASSQDLLAGVLEQYF. This chain connects TRBV14 to TRBJ2-7; 10 bases agree with TRBD2. J lost 6 bases, V lost 0 bases, and 8 bases had no gene match. The CDR3 has 16 residues. Germline lookup yields CDR1 SGHDN and CDR2 FVKESK.

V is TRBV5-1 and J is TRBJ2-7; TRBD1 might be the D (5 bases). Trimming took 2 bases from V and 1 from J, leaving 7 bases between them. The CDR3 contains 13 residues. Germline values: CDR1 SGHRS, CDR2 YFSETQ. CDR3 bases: TGCGCCAGCAGCTTTTCAGGGTCCTACGAGCAGTACTTC. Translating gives CASSFSGSYEQYF.

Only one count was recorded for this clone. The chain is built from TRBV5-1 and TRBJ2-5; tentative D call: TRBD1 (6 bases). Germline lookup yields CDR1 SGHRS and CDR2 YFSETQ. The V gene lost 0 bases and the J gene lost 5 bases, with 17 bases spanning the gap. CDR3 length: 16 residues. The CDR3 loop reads CASSLAPTGFGETQYF. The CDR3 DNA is TGCGCCAGCAGCTTGGCCCCGACAGGATTTGGGGAGACCCAGTACTTC.

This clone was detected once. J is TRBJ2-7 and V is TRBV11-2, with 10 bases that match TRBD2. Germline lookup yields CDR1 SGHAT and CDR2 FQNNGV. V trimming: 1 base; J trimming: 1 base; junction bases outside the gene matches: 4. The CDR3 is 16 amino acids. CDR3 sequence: CASSLVASGSSYEQYF. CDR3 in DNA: TGTGCCAGCAGCTTAGTCGCTAGCGGGAGTTCCTACGAGCAGTACTTC.

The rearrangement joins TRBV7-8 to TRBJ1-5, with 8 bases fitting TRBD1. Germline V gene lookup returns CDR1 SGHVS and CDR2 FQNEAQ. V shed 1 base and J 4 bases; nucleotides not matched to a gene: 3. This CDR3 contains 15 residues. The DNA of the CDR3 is TGTGCCAGCAGCTTAGGGCAGGGGGCGAATCAGCCCCAGCATTTT. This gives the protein CASSLGQGANQPQHF.

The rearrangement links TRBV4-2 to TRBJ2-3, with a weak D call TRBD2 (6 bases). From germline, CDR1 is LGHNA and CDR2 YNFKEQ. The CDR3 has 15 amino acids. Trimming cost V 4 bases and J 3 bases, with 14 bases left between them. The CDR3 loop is CASSRRLDGTDTQYF. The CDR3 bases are TGTGCCAGCAGCCGCCGACTAGACGGAACAGATACGCAGTATTTT.

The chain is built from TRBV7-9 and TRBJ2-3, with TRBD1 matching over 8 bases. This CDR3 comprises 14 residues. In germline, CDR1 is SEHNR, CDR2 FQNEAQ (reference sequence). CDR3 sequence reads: CGSRGPLSTDTQYF. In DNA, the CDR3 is TGTGGTTCCAGGGGGCCTCTTAGCACAGATACGCAGTATTTT.

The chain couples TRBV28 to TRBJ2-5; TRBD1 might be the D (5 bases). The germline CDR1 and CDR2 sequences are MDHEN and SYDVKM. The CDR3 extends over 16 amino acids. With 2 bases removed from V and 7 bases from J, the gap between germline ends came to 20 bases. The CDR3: CASSLGSGSPTGTQYF. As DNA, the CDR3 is TGTGCCAGCAGTTTAGGTTCAGGGTCTCCTACGGGGACCCAGTACTTC.

The CDR3 spells CASNDRGLGNTIYF. CDR3 nucleotides: TGTGCCAGCAACGACAGGGGGCTTGGAAACACCATATATTTT. The rearrangement joins TRBV11-2 to TRBJ1-3, with 10 bases lining up with TRBD1. V was clipped by 7 bases and J by 3 bases; unmatched bases: 3. This CDR3 comprises 14 residues. CDR1 and CDR2 from the germline V gene are SGHAT and FQNNGV.

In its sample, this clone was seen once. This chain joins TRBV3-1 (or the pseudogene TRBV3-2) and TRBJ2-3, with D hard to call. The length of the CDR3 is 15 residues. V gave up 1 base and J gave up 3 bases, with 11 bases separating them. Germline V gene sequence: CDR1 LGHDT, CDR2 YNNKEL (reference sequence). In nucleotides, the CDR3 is TGTGCCAGCAGCCAAGGTCTCCTAGAGACAGATACGCAGTATTTT. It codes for CASSQGLLETDTQYF.

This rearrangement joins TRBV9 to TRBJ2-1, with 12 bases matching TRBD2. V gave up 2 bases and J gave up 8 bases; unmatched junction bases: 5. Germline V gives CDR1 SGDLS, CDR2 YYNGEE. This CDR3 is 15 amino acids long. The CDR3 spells CASSVTSGRGYEQFF. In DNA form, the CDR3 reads TGTGCCAGCAGCGTGACTAGCGGGAGAGGCTATGAGCAGTTCTTC.

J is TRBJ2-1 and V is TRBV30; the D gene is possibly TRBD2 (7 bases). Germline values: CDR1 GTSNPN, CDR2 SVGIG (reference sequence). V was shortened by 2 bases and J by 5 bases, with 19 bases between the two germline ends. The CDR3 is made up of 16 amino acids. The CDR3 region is CAWSRGGLWRNNEQFF. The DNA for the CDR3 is TGTGCCTGGAGTAGGGGGGGGTTATGGCGGAACAATGAGCAGTTCTTC.

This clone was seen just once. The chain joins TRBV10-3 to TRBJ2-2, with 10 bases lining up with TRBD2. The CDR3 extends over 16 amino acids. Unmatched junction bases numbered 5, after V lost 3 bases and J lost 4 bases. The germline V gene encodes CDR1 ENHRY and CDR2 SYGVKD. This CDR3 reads CAISERTSGGTGELFF. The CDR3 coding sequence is TGTGCCATCAGTGAACGGACTAGCGGAGGCACCGGGGAGCTGTTTTTT.

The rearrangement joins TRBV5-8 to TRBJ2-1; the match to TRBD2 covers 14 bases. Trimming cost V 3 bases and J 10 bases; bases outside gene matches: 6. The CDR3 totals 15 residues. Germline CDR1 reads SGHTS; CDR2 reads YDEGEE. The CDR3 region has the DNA TGTGCCAGCAGCTGGGGACTAGCGGGGGAAAGGGAGCAGTTCTTC. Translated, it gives CASSWGLAGEREQFF.

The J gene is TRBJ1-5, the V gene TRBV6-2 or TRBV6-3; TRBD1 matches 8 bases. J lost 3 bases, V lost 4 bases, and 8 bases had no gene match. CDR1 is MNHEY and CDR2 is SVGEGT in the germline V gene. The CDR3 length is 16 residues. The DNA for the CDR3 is TGTGCCAGCAGTTCACCCCGACAGGGGCACAATCAGCCCCAGCATTTT. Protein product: CASSSPRQGHNQPQHF.